Listed here is a single T cell receptor beta chain. What it binds is unknown. This sample stems from a study of T cell responses to AZD1222 COVID-19 vaccine. Whole-study findings and limits: Once two AZD1222 doses were given, Spike-specific TCR breadth and depth went up. With dominance at 160-218 and 743-854, vaccine-associated CD4 TCRs spanned spike. Unmutated variant regions are reportedly targeted by nearly half of spike-specific TCRs.

Generated by immunoSEQ multiplex PCR, the TCRdb table keeps only in-frame clones and is missing some. This table has approximately 140,000 clones, 91% appearing once. The germline CDR1 and CDR2 sequences are SQVTM and ANQGSEA. This CDR3 spans 14 amino acids. V shed 4 bases and J shed 5 bases, with 17 bases lying between them. The chain is built from TRBV29-1 and TRBJ1-1, with a weak D call TRBD1 (5 bases). This receptor was taken from an adult who received the MenACWY meningococcal vaccine as a control. Here the sequenced sample was peripheral blood, taken 28 days after the second dose of the MenACWY control vaccine. Here the CDR3 reads CSVAFSAGWTEAFF. CDR3 bases: TGCAGCGTTGCCTTCTCAGCAGGGTGGACTGAAGCTTTCTTT. Supplemented by reference TRBV29-1 and TRBJ1-1, the full variable domain reads SAVISQKPSRDICQRGTSLTIQCQVDSQVTMMFWYRQQPGQSLTLIATANQGSEATYESGFVIDKFPISRPNLTFSTLTVSNMSPEDSSIYLCSVAFSAGWTEAFFGQGTRLTVV.